Following are 20 T cell receptor beta chains from one sample sequenced in a study of a mutant IDH1 vaccine in newly diagnosed glioma. Clones were read by immunoSEQ multiplex PCR, and TCRdb kept only the in-frame ones, dropping some. The sample holds 34,000 or so clones, more than 75% seen once. These receptors are not linked to any known antigen. Time point defined: week 35, safety follow-up. What each vaccine dose contained was 300 ug of mutant IDH1 20-mer peptide, accompanied by topical imiquimod. Sequencing was performed on PBMCs, taken from a glioma patient whose treatment included an IDH1 peptide vaccine. Receptors were obtained from a woman aged 35 to 49 with glioma.

J is TRBJ2-1 and V is TRBV5-1, with D possibly being TRBD1 (7 bases). The CDR3 sequence is 14 residues long. Between the trimmed V and J ends, which lost 5 bases and 1 base, there was a span of 10 bases. Germline V CDR1 and CDR2: SGHRS, YFSETQ. CDR3 coding DNA: TGCGCCAGCAGTGCAGGGGGGTCCTACAATGAGCAGTTCTTC. This sequence encodes CASSAGGSYNEQFF.

The chain links TRBV19 to TRBJ1-2; TRBD1 matches at 10 bases. The V gene's germline CDR1 is LNHDA and CDR2 SQIVND (reference sequence). CDR3 size: 14 residues. V lost 4 bases and J lost 8; bases outside the gene matches: 7. The CDR3 bases are TGTGCCAGTAGTAAGGGACAGGGGTATTTAGGCTACACCTTC. It translates to CASSKGQGYLGYTF.

This sequence joins TRBV28 and TRBJ1-3, with D perhaps TRBD1 (5 bases). Germline CDR1 MDHEN, CDR2 SYDVKM. This CDR3 contains 16 residues. Trimming removed 6 bases from V and 0 bases from J, with 15 bases in between. The CDR3 protein is CASSKGGTLSGNTIYF. The CDR3 DNA is TGTGCCAGCAGCAAAGGCGGGACCCTCTCTGGAAACACCATATATTTT. The full variable domain, its missing parts supplied by reference TRBV28 and TRBJ1-3, is DVKVTQSSRYLVKRTGEKVFLECVQDMDHENMFWYRQDPGLGLRLIYFSYDVKMKEKGDIPEGYSVSREKKERFSLILESASTNQTSMYLCASSKGGTLSGNTIYFGEGSWLTVV.

This clone was picked up one time. The J gene is TRBJ2-7, the V gene TRBV14; 12 bases map to TRBD2. The V gene's germline CDR1 is SGHDN and CDR2 FVKESK. CDR3 size: 20 residues. Germline trimming cut 1 base from V and 2 bases from J; bases unmatched to any gene: 15. The CDR3 DNA is TGTGCCAGCAGCCAAGGAGGTGGCGTACTAGCGGGGGGTAAGCCCTACGAGCAGTACTTC. Translation gives CASSQGGGVLAGGKPYEQYF.

This sequence joins TRBV9 and TRBJ1-2, with 7 bases fitting TRBD1. Per the germline V gene, CDR1 is SGDLS and CDR2 is YYNGEE. This CDR3 spans 15 amino acids. V shed 2 bases, J shed 4 bases, and the junction held 8 bases outside the gene matches. The CDR3 is CASSVTQGGSYGYTF. The DNA of the CDR3 is TGTGCCAGCAGCGTCACCCAGGGGGGAAGCTATGGCTACACCTTC.

The J gene is TRBJ2-7, the V gene TRBV7-8; D remains unclear. The germline CDR1 and CDR2 sequences are SGHVS and FQNEAQ. With 3 bases removed from V and 0 bases from J, the gap between germline ends came to 15 bases. CDR3 length equals 16 residues. The CDR3 sequence is CASSLPSGRPSYEQYF. The CDR3 DNA follows: TGTGCCAGCAGCTTGCCGTCGGGTCGCCCCTCCTACGAGCAGTACTTC.

The V call is TRBV19, the J call TRBJ2-7, with 9 bases matching TRBD2. Germline-derived CDR1 and CDR2 are LNHDA and SQIVND (reference sequence). This CDR3 has 16 residues. Trimming at V came to 5 bases and at J to 1 base, leaving 9 bases not matched to a gene. The CDR3 region has the DNA TGTGCCAGTAGTGCCGTAGGGCGGGGGGGTTCCTACGAGCAGTACTTC. It specifies CASSAVGRGGSYEQYF. Full variable domain (remainder filled in from reference TRBV19 and TRBJ2-7): DGGITQSPKYLFRKEGQNVTLSCEQNLNHDAMYWYRQDPGQGLRLIYYSQIVNDFQKGDIAEGYSVSREKKESFPLTVTSAQKNPTAFYLCASSAVGRGGSYEQYFGPGTRLTVT.

The chain employs TRBV7-9 and TRBJ1-1; 7 bases line up with TRBD1. Germline V lookup: CDR1 SEHNR, CDR2 FQNEAQ (reference sequence). The CDR3 covers 14 residues. Trimming took 7 bases from V and 3 from J; bases not matched to a gene: 8. CDR3 sequence: CASTRGDSYTEAFF. The CDR3 DNA is TGTGCCAGCACTAGAGGGGACAGCTACACTGAAGCTTTCTTT.

This chain uses TRBV7-2 with TRBJ2-7; 8 bases align to TRBD1. Unmatched junction bases numbered 6, after V lost 2 bases and J lost 0 bases. The germline CDR1 and CDR2 sequences are SGHTA and FQGNSA. The CDR3 consists of 16 residues. This CDR3 is CASSLFRGQASYEQYF. The DNA of the CDR3 is TGTGCCAGCAGCTTATTTAGGGGACAGGCCTCCTACGAGCAGTACTTC.

The gene calls are TRBV7-2 and TRBJ2-1; D is uncertain. CDR3 size: 11 residues. Trimming took off 5 bases at V and 8 bases at J, with 7 bases between the two ends. Germline loops: CDR1 SGHTA, CDR2 FQGNSA. CDR3 DNA sequence: TGTGCCAGCAGCGCTAAGTATGAGCAGTTCTTC. Amino acids: CASSAKYEQFF.

The chain links TRBV6-5 to TRBJ2-3, with D tentatively TRBD1 or TRBD2 (6 bases each). V gave up 6 bases and J gave up 8 bases, with 15 bases separating them. The germline V gene encodes CDR1 MNHEY and CDR2 SVGAGI. The CDR3 runs to 13 residues. The CDR3 bases are TGTGCCAGCAGGCTTTCGGAGGGGGTTACGCAGTATTTT. Translating gives CASRLSEGVTQYF.

The gene calls are TRBV7-8 and TRBJ2-2; D might be TRBD1 (5 bases). The germline V gene encodes CDR1 SGHVS and CDR2 FQNEAQ. The V gene lost 5 bases and the J gene lost 4 bases, with 20 bases spanning the gap. The CDR3 length is 17 residues. CDR3 DNA: TGTGCCAGCAGCGCCACCCAGGGTAATTTGGGCACCGGGGAGCTGTTTTTT. Translated: CASSATQGNLGTGELFF.

This clone was seen a few times. The gene calls are TRBV11-2 and TRBJ1-4; D perhaps matches TRBD1 (5 bases). V lost 8 bases and J lost 8, with 15 bases in between. This CDR3 is 13 amino acids long. CDR1 and CDR2 from the germline V gene are SGHAT and FQNNGV. CDR3 nucleotides: TGTGCCAGCTCTAGGGGCTCGGGGGAAAAACTGTTTTTT. Translation: CASSRGSGEKLFF.

The chain employs TRBV5-4 and TRBJ1-2; D remains unclear. V was cut by 0 bases and J by 2 bases, with 17 bases left in between. Germline V gene sequence: CDR1 SGHNT, CDR2 YYREEE (reference sequence). The CDR3 loop spans 17 amino acids. As DNA, the CDR3 is TGTGCCAGCAGCTTGGTCGGACTAAAAAGCTGGAACTATGGCTACACCTTC. Its translation: CASSLVGLKSWNYGYTF.

The chain has TRBV27 and TRBJ2-5; D not certain. V was trimmed by 5 bases and J by 5 bases, leaving 15 bases between them. In germline, CDR1 is MNHEY, CDR2 SMNVEV (reference sequence). CDR3 length: 14 residues. DNA for the CDR3: TGTGCCAGCAGTCCGCGTGGTGGGTGGGAGACCCAGTACTTC. It yields the protein CASSPRGGWETQYF.

The rearrangement joins TRBV5-1 to TRBJ2-5; TRBD2 aligns across 13 bases. V shed 3 bases, J shed 5 bases, and the junction held 7 bases outside the gene matches. Germline CDR1 reads SGHRS; CDR2 reads YFSETQ. This CDR3 region has 16 residues. CDR3 DNA sequence: TGCGCCAGCAGCTATGGACTAGCGGGGGTGGGGGAGACCCAGTACTTC. Its protein is CASSYGLAGVGETQYF.

The chain has TRBV6-1 and TRBJ2-6; no clear D. The V end was cut by 2 bases, the J end by 0 bases, with 14 bases between. CDR1 is MNHNS, CDR2 SASEGT, per germline. The CDR3 is 18 amino acids. In DNA form, the CDR3 reads TGTGCCAGCAGTGAATTTGGCAGGCCTTACTCTGGGGCCAACGTCCTGACTTTC. Amino acids: CASSEFGRPYSGANVLTF.

The chain has TRBV9 and TRBJ2-3; 7 bases align to TRBD2. With 3 bases clipped from V and 2 bases from J, the junction kept 3 bases outside the gene matches. CDR3 length equals 14 residues. CDR1 is SGDLS, CDR2 YYNGEE, per germline. The CDR3 reads CASSGGDYTDTQYF. The CDR3 coding sequence is TGTGCCAGCAGCGGGGGGGACTACACAGATACGCAGTATTTT.

The V gene is TRBV10-1, the J gene TRBJ2-7; 7 bases line up with TRBD1. V lost 11 bases and J lost 1; bases outside the gene matches: 11. This CDR3 has 14 amino acids. Germline V gene lookup returns CDR1 WNHNN and CDR2 SYGVQD (reference sequence). The CDR3 protein is CAPKGRGLSYEQYF. Written as DNA, the CDR3 is TGCGCCCCAAAGGGCAGGGGGTTATCCTACGAGCAGTACTTC.

This rearrangement joins TRBV4-3 to TRBJ1-4, with TRBD1 matching 7 bases. Germline-derived CDR1 and CDR2 are LGHNA and YSLEER. The CDR3 is made up of 16 amino acids. V gave up 0 bases and J gave up 6 bases; unmatched junction bases: 7. CDR3 sequence (DNA): TGCGCCAGCAGCCAAGAACTGAGGGGGCGGGATGAAAAACTGTTTTTT. This sequence encodes CASSQELRGRDEKLFF.